A selection of T cell receptor beta chains follows, all from one sample in a study of shared clonotypes between healthy human individuals. Repertoires were generated with immunoSEQ multiplex PCR, while TCRdb's copy carries only in-frame clones and drops some. The repertoire includes approximately 1,500,000 clones, approximately 98% of them detected once, and roughly 0.45% sits in the top ten. Sample: naive CD4+ T cells sorted from blood. These receptors were collected from a man aged 25 to 40 in good health. Both conserved end residues are trimmed from each CDR3. The order of the fields is D gene, V gene, CDR3 protein. The D gene is left open where the match is weak.

NA TRBV7-2 ASSPIYRSYNEQF
TRBD2 TRBV4-1 ASTRLAGSYEQY
TRBD2 TRBV7-7 ASSYGASGSYNEQF
NA TRBV4-1 ASSQIGRNNQPQH
NA TRBV9 ASSPDAWRNTEAF
NA TRBV5-1 ASSLVGPPLHT
NA TRBV7-2 ASSLGQGRNQPQH
NA TRBV5-1 ASSRPPTERYGYT
TRBD2 TRBV7-9 ASSLYTIAGDTDTQY
TRBD2 TRBV7-6 ASSLRASGRADTQY
NA TRBV7-2 ASGPRAPSYEQY
NA TRBV19 ASSETEKNIQY
NA TRBV28 ASSLRGEKLF
NA TRBV28 ASSSVPNYGYT
TRBD2 TRBV5-1 ASSLIFEGGTNEQF
NA TRBV20-1 TSPDTQY
NA TRBV7-2 ASSFTRVEQF
TRBD2 TRBV7-3 ASMSGSQQF
NA TRBV28 ASSPRPGLNYGYT
TRBD2 TRBV19 ASSGSGKSSYEQY